The T cell receptor (beta chain) under discussion was sequenced for a study of blood T cell repertoires in COVID-19. Study information: Acute and convalescent COVID-19 specimens originated in the United States, Italy and Spain. Sources were T cells, B-cell-depleted T cells, or PBMCs; the material itself was cDNA or gDNA.

Profiling relied on immunoSEQ multiplex PCR, and the TCRdb table lists in-frame clones only, not all of them. The profile shows approximately 84,000 clones, roughly 90% of them singletons. The ends lost 3 bases at V and 2 bases at J; junction bases unmatched: 6. This CDR3 is 16 amino acids long. CDR1 SGHDT and CDR2 YYEEEE come from the germline V gene. The sequencing sample was made of peripheral blood. This clonotype was obtained from a human donor with active COVID-19. The donor label of this sample is uncertain. The chain links TRBV5-6 to TRBJ2-3, with TRBD1 identical over 10 bases. This chain's CDR3 is CASSSGTGATTDTQYF. As DNA, the CDR3 is TGTGCCAGCAGCTCGGGGACAGGGGCCACCACAGATACGCAGTATTTT.